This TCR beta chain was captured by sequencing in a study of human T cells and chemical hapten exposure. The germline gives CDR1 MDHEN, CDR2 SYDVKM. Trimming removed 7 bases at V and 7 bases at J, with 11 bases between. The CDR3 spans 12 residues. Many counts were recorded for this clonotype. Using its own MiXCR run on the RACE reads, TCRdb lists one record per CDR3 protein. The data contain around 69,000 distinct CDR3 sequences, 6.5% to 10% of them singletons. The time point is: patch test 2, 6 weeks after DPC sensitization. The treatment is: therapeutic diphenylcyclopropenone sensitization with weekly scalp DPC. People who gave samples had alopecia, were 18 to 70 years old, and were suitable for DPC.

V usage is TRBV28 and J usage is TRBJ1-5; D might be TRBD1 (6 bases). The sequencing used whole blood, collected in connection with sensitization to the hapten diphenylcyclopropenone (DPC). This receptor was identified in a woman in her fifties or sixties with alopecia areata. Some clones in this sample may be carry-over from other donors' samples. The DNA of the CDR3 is TGTGCCAGCACAGGGGTAAGGCAGCCCCAGCATTTT. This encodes CASTGVRQPQHF.